Each of the 28 T cell receptor beta chains below was sequenced from the same sample in a study of blood T cell repertoires in COVID-19. Measured with immunoSEQ multiplex PCR; TCRdb has only the in-frame clones, and not every one. The table has around 190,000 clones, over 75% seen once. The source material was peripheral blood. The receptors come from a woman in her forties or fifties with acute or convalescent COVID-19.

The genes are TRBV9 and TRBJ2-1; 9 bases fit TRBD2. The CDR3 has 17 residues. Trimming removed 1 base from V and 6 bases from J; junction bases left unmatched: 11. The germline V gene has CDR1 SGDLS and CDR2 YYNGEE. CDR3 sequence (DNA): TGTGCCAGCAGCGTATCCTACCTGGGCGGGGGGGCCAATGAGCAGTTCTTC. It yields the protein CASSVSYLGGGANEQFF.

Concerning this clone itself: Additional DNA sequences in this sample encode the identical CDR3. The gene calls are TRBV6-2 or TRBV6-3 and TRBJ2-7, with D tentatively TRBD1 (6 bases). V was trimmed by 3 bases and J by 6 bases, leaving 12 bases between them. This CDR3 spans 13 amino acids. From germline, CDR1 is MNHEY and CDR2 SVGEGT. In nucleotides, the CDR3 is TGTGCCAGCAGTTATGGACAGTCTCGCGAGCAGTACTTC. Protein: CASSYGQSREQYF.

The rearrangement joins TRBV5-4 to TRBJ1-4; 11 positions agree with TRBD1. The CDR3 extends over 15 amino acids. V lost 4 bases, J lost 7 bases, and 6 bases stayed unmatched. The V gene's germline CDR1 is SGHNT and CDR2 YYREEE (reference sequence). The CDR3 bases are TGTGCCAGCAGCGAAGCCGGGACAGGGGGTGAAAAACTGTTTTTT. Encoded protein: CASSEAGTGGEKLFF.

The rearrangement uses TRBV6-5 and TRBJ1-1; D ambiguous. Germline CDR1 is MNHEY and CDR2 is SVGAGI. Trimming removed 4 bases from V and 5 bases from J, with 17 bases in between. The CDR3 is 15 residues long. The CDR3 here is CASSSPRRASTEAFF. Written as DNA, the CDR3 is TGTGCCAGCAGTTCCCCCCGGCGGGCTTCAACTGAAGCTTTCTTT.

There are a few counts of this clone. The J gene is TRBJ2-2, the V gene TRBV11-3, with D perhaps TRBD2 (6 bases). Germline CDR1 SGHNT, CDR2 YENEEA. The CDR3 is 15 residues long. Trimming removed 6 bases from V and 0 bases from J, with 11 bases in between. As DNA, the CDR3 is TGTGCCAGCAGGGAGGGCACCGCGAACACCGGGGAGCTGTTTTTT. Protein product: CASREGTANTGELFF.

There are a few counts of this clone. The chain employs TRBV6-5 and TRBJ1-1, with TRBD1 matching over 11 bases. V lost 5 bases, J lost 6 bases, and 8 bases stayed unmatched. Germline V lookup: CDR1 MNHEY, CDR2 SVGAGI. This CDR3 region has 15 residues. CDR3 region: CASSPGTGGWAEAFF. CDR3 nucleotides: TGTGCCAGCAGTCCCGGGACAGGGGGTTGGGCTGAAGCTTTCTTT.

The chain joins TRBV19 to TRBJ1-6; 8 bases map to TRBD1. With 4 bases clipped from V and 4 bases from J, the junction kept 6 bases outside the gene matches. The CDR3 has 16 amino acids. Germline V CDR1 and CDR2: LNHDA, SQIVND (reference sequence). This chain's CDR3 is CASSTQGARYNSPLHF. DNA for the CDR3: TGTGCCAGTAGTACCCAGGGGGCGCGATATAATTCACCCCTCCACTTT.

The genes are TRBV19 and TRBJ1-5, with a possible D match to TRBD1 (6 bases). In germline, CDR1 is LNHDA, CDR2 SQIVND (reference sequence). Trimming left V 1 base short and J 7 bases short, with 11 bases between. This CDR3 contains 14 residues. CDR3 residues: CASSIGTGKQPQHF. The CDR3 bases are TGTGCCAGTAGTATAGGAACAGGGAAGCAGCCCCAGCATTTT.

The chain combines TRBV2 with TRBJ1-1; no definite D call. CDR3 length: 12 amino acids. The germline gives CDR1 SNHLY, CDR2 FYNNEI. V was shortened by 6 bases and J by 0 bases, with 5 bases between the two germline ends. The CDR3 nucleotides are TGTGCCAGCAGGAGGATGAACACTGAAGCTTTCTTT. Residues: CASRRMNTEAFF.

This clone showed up just once. The chain joins TRBV7-8 to TRBJ2-7, with 8 bases aligning to TRBD2. In germline, CDR1 is SGHVS, CDR2 FQNEAQ. The CDR3 is 14 amino acids. The V segment lost 5 bases and the J segment 3 bases; nucleotides outside the gene matches: 6. As DNA, the CDR3 is TGTGCCAGCAGCCTCCGGGAGGGCGGCTACGAGCAGTACTTC. Its translation is CASSLREGGYEQYF.

The CDR3 region is CASSLGGGPGTDTQYF. In DNA, the CDR3 is TGTGCCAGCAGCTTGGGCGGGGGACCCGGCACAGATACGCAGTATTTT. The chain uses TRBV13 and TRBJ2-3; 7 bases agree with TRBD2. Losses at the gene ends were 3 bases for V and 1 base for J; bases not matched to a gene: 7. CDR1 and CDR2 (germline): PRHDT, FYEKMQ (reference sequence). The CDR3 has 16 amino acids.

The chain joins TRBV7-2 to TRBJ2-2, with D possibly matching TRBD2 (6 bases). The V and J ends lost 7 bases and 1 base respectively, with 16 bases between them. Germline V gene lookup returns CDR1 SGHTA and CDR2 FQGNSA. This CDR3 spans 16 amino acids. CDR3 amino acids: CASISPRAGNTGELFF. The CDR3 nucleotides are TGTGCCAGCATCTCTCCCAGAGCGGGGAACACCGGGGAGCTGTTTTTT.

The table lists this clone with a few counts. V is TRBV28 and J is TRBJ1-2; D unclear. V was trimmed by 2 bases and J by 5 bases, leaving 9 bases between them. This CDR3 is 13 amino acids long. Per germline, CDR1 MDHEN and CDR2 SYDVKM. The CDR3 spells CASSLVVLYGYTF. DNA of the CDR3: TGTGCCAGCAGTTTAGTAGTTCTTTATGGCTACACCTTC.

The chain combines TRBV19 with TRBJ1-6, with 7 bases fitting TRBD1. Germline V gives CDR1 LNHDA, CDR2 SQIVND (reference sequence). The V segment lost 9 bases and the J segment 7 bases; nucleotides outside the gene matches: 6. The CDR3 totals 13 residues. CDR3 sequence: CASLGQPNSPLHF. The CDR3 coding sequence is TGTGCCAGCCTGGGACAGCCAAATTCACCCCTCCACTTT.

This CDR3 reads CASSKAGYSTDTQYF. The CDR3 region has the DNA TGTGCCAGTAGTAAGGCGGGGTACAGCACAGATACGCAGTATTTT. J is TRBJ2-3 and V is TRBV19; D may be TRBD2 (6 bases). Germline V gives CDR1 LNHDA, CDR2 SQIVND (reference sequence). The CDR3 runs 15 residues. Trimming took off 4 bases at V and 0 bases at J, with 11 bases between the two ends.

V gene TRBV11-2 combines with J gene TRBJ1-1, with 8 bases fitting TRBD1. The CDR3 totals 15 residues. The V gene's germline CDR1 is SGHAT and CDR2 FQNNGV. Unmatched junction bases numbered 6, after V lost 0 bases and J lost 6 bases. The CDR3 here is CASSLDGQGLAEAFF. DNA for the CDR3: TGTGCCAGCAGCTTAGACGGACAGGGTCTCGCTGAAGCTTTCTTT.

In this sample, this clone turned up once. The chain joins TRBV5-1 to TRBJ2-1, with 11 bases lining up with TRBD2. This CDR3 is 21 amino acids long. V trimming: 4 bases; J trimming: 0 bases; junction bases outside the gene matches: 18. Germline lookup yields CDR1 SGHRS and CDR2 YFSETQ. The CDR3 here is CASSQSRGTSGHSFSYNEQFF. The CDR3 DNA is TGCGCCAGCAGCCAATCTCGGGGGACTAGCGGCCACTCTTTCTCCTACAATGAGCAGTTCTTC.

The chain recombines TRBV4-1 with TRBJ2-1; maybe TRBD2 (5 bases). Germline CDR1 reads MGHRA; CDR2 reads YSYEKL. V lost 4 bases to trimming and J lost 8 bases, with 21 bases between them. The CDR3 runs to 16 residues. CDR3 DNA sequence: TGCGCCAGCAGCCGCCAAGCCGAGGGAACCCGCGATGAGCAGTTCTTC. It translates to CASSRQAEGTRDEQFF.

The J gene is TRBJ2-7, the V gene TRBV10-3; 9 bases are shared with TRBD1. V lost 6 bases, J lost 2 bases, and 5 bases stayed unmatched. Germline CDR1 is ENHRY and CDR2 is SYGVKD. The CDR3 spans 14 residues. The CDR3 DNA reads TGTGCCATCAGGGGACAGGGAAGGCCCTACGAGCAGTACTTC. Its protein is CAIRGQGRPYEQYF.

The V gene is TRBV2, the J gene TRBJ1-2; D is ambiguous. Germline assignment: CDR1 SNHLY and CDR2 FYNNEI. Trimming took off 3 bases at V and 1 base at J, with 9 bases between the two ends. The CDR3 totals 14 residues. In DNA form, the CDR3 reads TGTGCCAGCAGTGAGCGGGGATTTAACTATGGCTACACCTTC. This encodes CASSERGFNYGYTF.

The genes are TRBV6-5 and TRBJ1-6; D uncertain. Per the germline V gene, CDR1 is MNHEY and CDR2 is SVGAGI. With 0 bases removed from V and 3 bases from J, the gap between germline ends came to 9 bases. The CDR3 runs to 16 residues. In DNA, the CDR3 is TGTGCCAGCAGTTACTCAGGCGGTAACTATAATTCACCCCTCCACTTT. Residues: CASSYSGGNYNSPLHF.

The chain links TRBV6-6 to TRBJ2-2; D possibly corresponds to TRBD1 (5 bases). Trimming removed 0 bases from V and 1 base from J, with 9 bases in between. The CDR3 totals 16 residues. Germline CDR1 is MNHNY and CDR2 is SVGAGI (reference sequence). The CDR3 reads CASSYSGQVNTGELFF. The CDR3, as DNA: TGTGCCAGCAGTTACTCGGGGCAAGTGAACACCGGGGAGCTGTTTTTT.

The V gene is TRBV28, the J gene TRBJ1-2; 7 bases agree with TRBD1. The CDR3 consists of 13 residues. Germline CDR1 MDHEN, CDR2 SYDVKM. The J segment lost 8 bases and the V segment lost 10 bases, leaving 13 bases of the junction unmatched. As DNA, the CDR3 is TGTGCCACTCACCTCCGGACAGGCAGCGGCTACACCTTC. Protein sequence: CATHLRTGSGYTF.

The chain couples TRBV10-2 to TRBJ2-1; the D is unclear. Trimming removed 3 bases from V and 0 bases from J, with 6 bases in between. CDR1 and CDR2 (germline): WSHSY, SAAADI. This CDR3 contains 14 residues. Here the CDR3 DNA reads TGCGCCAGCAGTGAACGGTACTCCTACAATGAGCAGTTCTTC. Encoded protein: CASSERYSYNEQFF.

The CDR3, as DNA: TGTGCCAGCAGGCAAAAGGCGGAGATGACCCAGTACTTC. It codes for CASRQKAEMTQYF. The chain combines TRBV7-6 with TRBJ2-5; no reliable D call. With 6 bases removed from V and 7 bases from J, the gap between germline ends came to 15 bases. CDR3 length: 13 amino acids. Germline values: CDR1 SGHVS, CDR2 FNYEAQ.

The gene calls are TRBV29-1 and TRBJ2-3; D is perhaps TRBD1 (6 bases). Germline V gene sequence: CDR1 SQVTM, CDR2 ANQGSEA. The CDR3 spans 17 residues. Trimming took 4 bases from V and 5 from J, leaving 25 bases between them. CDR3 in DNA: TGCAGCGTTGTTCTTATTACCCGGGACACCCAACAAGATACGCAGTATTTT. Translated: CSVVLITRDTQQDTQYF.

This clone was observed a single time. The V gene is TRBV19, the J gene TRBJ1-1; 8 bases match TRBD1. There are 15 residues in the CDR3. The germline CDR1 and CDR2 sequences are LNHDA and SQIVND (reference sequence). V lost 0 bases, J lost 5 bases, and 5 bases stayed unmatched. The CDR3 loop is CASSIDNRGNTEAFF. The CDR3 DNA reads TGTGCCAGTAGTATAGATAACAGGGGGAATACTGAAGCTTTCTTT.

In this sample, this clone turned up a few times. This sequence joins TRBV13 and TRBJ2-7, with a possible D match to TRBD1 (6 bases). The CDR3 contains 14 residues. The V and J ends lost 5 bases and 6 bases respectively, with 17 bases between them. The germline gives CDR1 PRHDT, CDR2 FYEKMQ (reference sequence). The CDR3 DNA sequence: TGTGCCAGCAGCCCCGGGACACTATCTGGCGAGCAGTACTTC. Its protein product is CASSPGTLSGEQYF.